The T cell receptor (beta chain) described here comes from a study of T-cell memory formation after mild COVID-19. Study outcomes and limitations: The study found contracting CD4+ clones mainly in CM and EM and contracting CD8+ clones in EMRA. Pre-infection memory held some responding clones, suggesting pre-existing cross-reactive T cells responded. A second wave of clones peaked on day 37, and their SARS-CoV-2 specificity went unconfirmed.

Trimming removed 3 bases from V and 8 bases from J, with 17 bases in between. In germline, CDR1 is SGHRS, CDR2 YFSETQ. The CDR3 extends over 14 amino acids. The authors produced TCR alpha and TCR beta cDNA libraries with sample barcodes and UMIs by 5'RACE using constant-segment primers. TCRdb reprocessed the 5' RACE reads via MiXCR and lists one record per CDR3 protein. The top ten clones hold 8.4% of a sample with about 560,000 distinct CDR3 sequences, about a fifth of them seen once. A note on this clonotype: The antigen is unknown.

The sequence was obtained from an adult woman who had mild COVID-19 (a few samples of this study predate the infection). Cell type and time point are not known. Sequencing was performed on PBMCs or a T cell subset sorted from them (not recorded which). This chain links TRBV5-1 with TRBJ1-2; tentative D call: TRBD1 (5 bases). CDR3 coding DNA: TGCGCCAGCAGCTCGGGGACTGCTGCTGGGGGCTACACCTTC. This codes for CASSSGTAAGGYTF.